A single sample is the source of the 9 T cell receptor beta chains below, sequenced in a study of shared clonotypes between healthy human individuals (dated by TCRdb to about 2020). The protocol used for the library was the immunoSEQ multiplex PCR assay. This is the immuneACCESS table as TCRdb keeps it, with only in-frame sequences that have V and J called. A part of the clones is gone; compared with another copy, unresolved V genes explain less than half, and the rest is unexplained. Counted in this sample were 1,400,000 or so clones; 98% of them appeared once. Of the sample, approximately 0.38% falls within the top ten clones. The sample consisted of naive CD4+ T cells sorted from blood. The cell subset or site label of this sample denotes: CD45RA+ positively selected. These receptors were obtained from a man aged 30 to 45 in good health.

This chain joins TRBV5-1 and TRBJ1-1; 8 positions agree with TRBD1. Germline lookup yields CDR1 SGHRS and CDR2 YFSETQ. CDR3 length equals 14 residues. Germline trimming cut 4 bases from V and 11 bases from J; bases unmatched to any gene: 13. This chain's CDR3 is CASSQSTGVGKAFF. The CDR3 DNA reads TGCGCCAGCAGCCAATCGACAGGGGTAGGAAAGGCTTTCTTT. Variable domain in full (rest from reference TRBV5-1 and TRBJ1-1): KAGVTQTPRYLIKTRGQQVTLSCSPISGHRSVSWYQQTPGQGLQFLFEYFSETQRNKGNFPGRFSGRQFSNSRSEMNVSTLELGDSALYLCASSQSTGVGKAFFGQGTRLTVV.

The V call is TRBV6-1, the J call TRBJ2-2; D is ambiguous. The germline V and J ends were trimmed by 4 bases and 6 bases, with 9 bases remaining between them. The CDR3 totals 13 residues. From germline, CDR1 is MNHNS and CDR2 SASEGT. The CDR3 DNA is TGTGCCAGCAGTGCCGTAGGGTCCGGGGAGCTGTTTTTT. Residues: CASSAVGSGELFF.

This clone was seen a single time. The chain uses TRBV6-1 and TRBJ1-5; D is unclear. The CDR3 sequence is 14 residues long. The V end was cut by 7 bases, the J end by 3 bases, with 13 bases between. CDR1 and CDR2 from the germline V gene are MNHNS and SASEGT. The CDR3: CASTVGGPNQPQHF. CDR3 nucleotide sequence: TGTGCCAGCACCGTGGGAGGACCCAATCAGCCCCAGCATTTT.

CDR3 sequence: CAIFPTLGVNTEAFF. CDR3 sequence (DNA): TGTGCCATCTTCCCGACCCTGGGGGTGAACACTGAAGCTTTCTTT. This chain links TRBV10-3 with TRBJ1-1; possible D gene TRBD1, 5 bases. CDR1 and CDR2 (germline): ENHRY, SYGVKD. The V end was cut by 8 bases, the J end by 0 bases, with 16 bases between. This CDR3 has 15 amino acids.

This clone showed up just once. J is TRBJ2-6 and V is TRBV5-1; D is unclear. The V gene lost 0 bases and the J gene lost 3 bases, with 10 bases spanning the gap. The CDR3 sequence is 16 residues long. Per germline, CDR1 SGHRS and CDR2 YFSETQ. The CDR3 coding sequence is TGCGCCAGCAGCTTGGACGGATGGAGTGGGGCCAACGTCCTGACTTTC. Translating it yields CASSLDGWSGANVLTF.

This chain links TRBV27 with TRBJ2-6; possibly TRBD1 for D (5 bases). This CDR3 has 17 amino acids. Trimming stripped 5 bases from V and 3 bases from J, with 17 bases between. The germline V gene has CDR1 MNHEY and CDR2 SMNVEV (reference sequence). The CDR3 DNA is TGTGCCAGCAGTCTCCGCGTGCAGGGCTTTGGGGCCAACGTCCTGACTTTC. Translation: CASSLRVQGFGANVLTF.

J is TRBJ1-2 and V is TRBV30, with TRBD1 as a possible D gene (6 bases). The V end was cut by 1 base, the J end by 4 bases, with 10 bases between. Germline V lookup: CDR1 GTSNPN, CDR2 SVGIG (reference sequence). The CDR3 loop spans 13 amino acids. This chain's CDR3 is CAWSAGQTYGYTF. The DNA of the CDR3 is TGTGCCTGGAGTGCAGGACAGACCTATGGCTACACCTTC.

The chain recombines TRBV18 with TRBJ2-3; no reliable D call. There are 14 residues in the CDR3. V shed 2 bases and J shed 2 bases, with 8 bases lying between them. The germline CDR1 and CDR2 sequences are KGHSH and LQKENI. This CDR3 is CASSPTATTDTQYF. The CDR3 DNA follows: TGTGCCAGCTCACCAACAGCAACCACAGATACGCAGTATTTT.

This clone has just a few counts. This chain joins TRBV6-5 and TRBJ2-7; 8 bases align to TRBD2. Germline assignment: CDR1 MNHEY and CDR2 SVGAGI. V shed 6 bases, J shed 5 bases, and the junction held 9 bases outside the gene matches. This CDR3 comprises 14 residues. The CDR3 here is CASSPGLESHEQYF. Here the CDR3 DNA reads TGTGCCAGCAGCCCGGGACTAGAGAGCCACGAGCAGTACTTC.